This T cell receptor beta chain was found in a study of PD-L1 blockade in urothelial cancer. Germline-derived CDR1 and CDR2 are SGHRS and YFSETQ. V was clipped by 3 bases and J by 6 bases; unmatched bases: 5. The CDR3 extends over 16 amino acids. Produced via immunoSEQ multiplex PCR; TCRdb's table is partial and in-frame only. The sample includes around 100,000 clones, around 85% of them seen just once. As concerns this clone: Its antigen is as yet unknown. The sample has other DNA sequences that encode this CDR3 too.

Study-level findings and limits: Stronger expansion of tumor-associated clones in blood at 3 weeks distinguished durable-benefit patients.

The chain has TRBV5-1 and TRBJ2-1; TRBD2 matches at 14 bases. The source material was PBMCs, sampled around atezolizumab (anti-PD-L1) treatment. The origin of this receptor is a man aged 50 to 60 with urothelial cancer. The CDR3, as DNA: TGCGCCAGCAGCTCCCGCGGACTAGCGGGAGGCAATGAGCAGTTCTTC. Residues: CASSSRGLAGGNEQFF. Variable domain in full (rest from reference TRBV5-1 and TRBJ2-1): KAGVTQTPRYLIKTRGQQVTLSCSPISGHRSVSWYQQTPGQGLQFLFEYFSETQRNKGNFPGRFSGRQFSNSRSEMNVSTLELGDSALYLCASSSRGLAGGNEQFFGPGTRLTVL.